The sequence of this TCR beta chain was determined in a study of shared clonotypes between healthy human individuals. Turning to the study itself: Researchers drew samples from a couple of women and three men aged 18 to 49.

Of note for this clone: Other DNA sequences in the sample encode the same CDR3.

Execution of the assay was at deep level. The table came from immunoSEQ multiplex PCR; TCRdb's copy has only in-frame clones and leaves some out. The table shows some 2.1 million clones, with 95% occurring only once. V was shortened by 0 bases and J by 2 bases, with 7 bases between the two germline ends. This CDR3 has 14 amino acids. Germline CDR1 MNHNY, CDR2 SVGAGI (reference sequence). The receptor's source is a man aged 18 to 29 in good health. Sequenced input: naive CD4+ T cells sorted from blood. Subset indicated: CD45RA+ positively selected. The chain carries TRBV6-6 and TRBJ1-2; unclear D gene. The CDR3 DNA follows: TGTGCCAGCAGTTACTCTGGCACAAACTATGGCTACACCTTC. Protein product: CASSYSGTNYGYTF.